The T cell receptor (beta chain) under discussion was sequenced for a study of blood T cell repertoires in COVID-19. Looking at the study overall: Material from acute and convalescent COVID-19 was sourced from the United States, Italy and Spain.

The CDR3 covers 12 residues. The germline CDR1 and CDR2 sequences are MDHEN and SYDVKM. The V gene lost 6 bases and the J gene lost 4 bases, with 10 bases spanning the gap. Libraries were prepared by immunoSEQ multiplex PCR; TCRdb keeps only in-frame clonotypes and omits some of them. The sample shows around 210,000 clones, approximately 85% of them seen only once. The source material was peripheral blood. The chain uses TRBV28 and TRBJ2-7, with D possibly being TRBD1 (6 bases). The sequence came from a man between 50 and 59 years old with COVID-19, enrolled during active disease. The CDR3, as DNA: TGTGCCAGCAGAGGACAGTCGTACGAGCAGTACTTC. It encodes CASRGQSYEQYF.